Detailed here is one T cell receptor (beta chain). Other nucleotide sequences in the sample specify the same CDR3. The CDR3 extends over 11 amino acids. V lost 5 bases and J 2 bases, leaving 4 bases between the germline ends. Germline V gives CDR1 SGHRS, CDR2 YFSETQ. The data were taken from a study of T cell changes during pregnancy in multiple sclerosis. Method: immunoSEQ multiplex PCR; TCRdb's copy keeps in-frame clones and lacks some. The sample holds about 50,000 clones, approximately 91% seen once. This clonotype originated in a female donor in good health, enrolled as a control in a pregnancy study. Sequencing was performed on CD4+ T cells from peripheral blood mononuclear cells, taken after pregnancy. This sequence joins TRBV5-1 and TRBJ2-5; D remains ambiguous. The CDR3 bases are TGCGCCAGCAGTATTCAAGAGACCCAGTACTTC. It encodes CASSIQETQYF.